Following are 23 T cell receptor beta chains from one sample sequenced in a study of tumor and adjacent non-tumor tissue in lung cancer. This sample's RNA came from whole unsorted tissue. A modified ARM-PCR protocol with three rounds of nested PCR amplified TCRbeta. In TCRdb, the multiplex PCR reads were re-called with MiXCR into one record per CDR3 protein. The table shows about 200,000 distinct CDR3 sequences, with 71% occurring only once. Sequencing was performed on lung tumor tissue. These receptors originate from a man aged 60 to 69 with non-small cell lung cancer.

CDR3 amino acids: CSADGTGIREQYF. CDR3 bases: TGCAGTGCCGATGGGACAGGTATAAGGGAGCAGTACTTC. This chain uses TRBV20-1 with TRBJ2-7; TRBD1 matches 8 bases. After removal of 6 bases from V and 7 bases from J, the junction contained 11 bases not matched to a gene. The CDR3 covers 13 residues. Germline CDR1 is DFQATT and CDR2 is SNEGSKA (reference sequence).

In its sample, this clonotype was seen once. A much larger clone sits a single nucleotide away, making a read error possible. A read error is likely, as this CDR3 ends without the conserved phenylalanine or tryptophan. This sequence joins TRBV20-1 and TRBJ1-1; 8 nucleotides match TRBD1. V was pared by 6 bases and J by 1 base, with 4 bases of the junction left unmatched. The CDR3 is 13 residues long. The germline V gene encodes CDR1 DFQATT and CDR2 SNEGSKA (reference sequence). The CDR3 DNA reads TGCAGTGCCGACAGGGGTAAGAACACTGAAGCTTTCTGT. Its protein is CSADRGKNTEAFC.

Comments on this clonotype: Possible read error: a much larger clone is one base away. The chain links TRBV29-1 to TRBJ2-7; tentatively, D is TRBD2 (5 bases). The germline gives CDR1 SQVTM, CDR2 ANQGSEA. The CDR3 sequence is 15 residues long. This chain's CDR3 is CSFEAELGPGDEQYF. The CDR3 DNA follows: TGCAGCTTTGAAGCGGAATTGGGCCCCGGTGACGAGCAGTACTTC.

Notes on this clonotype: At one of its ends the junction is not consistent with the germline gene, which may arise from a read error. The chain uses TRBV6-2 or TRBV6-3 and TRBJ2-7, with D perhaps TRBD1 (5 bases). Germline CDR1 reads MNHEY; CDR2 reads SVGEGT. This CDR3 is 13 amino acids long. CDR3 protein: CASRAGNSCEQYF. Written as DNA, the CDR3 is TGTGCTAGCAGGGCAGGGAACTCCTGCGAGCAGTACTTC.

This clonotype was found a few times. This chain connects TRBV5-6 to TRBJ1-5; D gene ambiguous. Trimming cost V 3 bases and J 7 bases, with 8 bases left between them. Germline V gene sequence: CDR1 SGHDT, CDR2 YYEEEE. This CDR3 region has 12 residues. The CDR3 region is CASSYGGQPQHF. Here the CDR3 DNA reads TGTGCCAGCAGCTACGGTGGGCAGCCCCAGCATTTT.

Turning to this clonotype: This clone may be a read error of a much larger clone one base away. This chain uses TRBV29-1 with TRBJ1-4, with D unresolved. Looked up from germline, CDR1 is SQVTM and CDR2 is ANQGSEA. The CDR3 length is 11 residues. The V gene lost 8 bases and the J gene lost 6 bases, with 10 bases spanning the gap. The CDR3 region is CSIGFDEKLFF. CDR3 coding DNA: TGCAGCATTGGATTCGATGAAAAACTGTTTTTT.

Remarks on this clonotype: One end of the junction is discordant with germline, which a read error may explain. The rearrangement joins TRBV6-5 to TRBJ2-2, with a possible D match to TRBD2 (5 bases). The CDR3 totals 13 residues. The germline gives CDR1 MNHEY, CDR2 SVGAGI. In nucleotides, the CDR3 is TGTGCCAGCGGGATGGTGAACACCGGGGAGCTGTTCTTT. Amino acids: CASGMVNTGELFF.

This clonotype appeared a few times. Its ends do not fully match the called genes, so a read error is possible. DNA for the CDR3: TGCAGCTCCCGGGGAGGGAACACCGAGGAGCTGTTTTTT. Translating gives CSSRGGNTEELFF. The chain joins TRBV29-1 to TRBJ2-2; TRBD2 agrees at 7 bases. This CDR3 is 13 amino acids long. Germline CDR1 SQVTM, CDR2 ANQGSEA.

Comment on this clonotype: A single base separates this from a much larger clone, so it may be a read error. The chain combines TRBV24-1 with TRBJ2-7; D possibly uses TRBD1 or TRBD2 (5 bases each). Germline assignment: CDR1 KGHDR and CDR2 SFDVKD. The length of the CDR3 is 14 residues. The V end lost 9 bases, the J end lost 3 bases, and 17 bases lay between the germline ends. The CDR3 nucleotides read TGTGCCACCGATGCCGGGACCGGGGACTACGAGCAGTACTTC. The encoded protein is CATDAGTGDYEQYF.

Worth noting for this clonotype: Just one base apart from a much larger clone, this may be a read error. The chain employs TRBV20-1 and TRBJ1-1, with D tentatively TRBD1 (5 bases). The CDR3 length is 12 residues. In germline, CDR1 is DFQATT, CDR2 SNEGSKA (reference sequence). In DNA form, the CDR3 reads TGCAGGGTCTGGACAAGGGGCACTGAAGCTCTCTTT. Residues: CRVWTRGTEALF.

The rearrangement links TRBV20-1 to TRBJ2-1; 7 positions agree with TRBD2. The length of the CDR3 is 15 residues. Per germline, CDR1 DFQATT and CDR2 SNEGSKA (reference sequence). J was trimmed by 3 bases and V by 3 bases; bases with no gene match: 8. This CDR3 reads CSARRISGLYNEQFF. Written as DNA, the CDR3 is TGCAGTGCTAGGAGGATTAGCGGGCTCTACAATGAGCAGTTCTTC.

This clonotype has at least ten counts. This chain connects TRBV4-1 to TRBJ2-7; maybe TRBD1 (5 bases). CDR1 is MGHRA, CDR2 YSYEKL, per germline. The V and J ends lost 6 bases and 3 bases respectively, with 12 bases between them. The CDR3 spans 13 residues. CDR3 protein: CASSFDRLYEQYF. The CDR3, as DNA: TGCGCCAGCAGTTTCGACAGACTCTACGAGCAGTACTTC.

For this clonotype: An end of the junction differs from the germline gene, which may be a read error. The V and J genes are TRBV4-1 and TRBJ1-3, with D unresolved. The CDR3 has 15 residues. Germline CDR1 is MGHRA and CDR2 is YSYEKL. The CDR3 coding sequence is TGCGCCAGCCGCCAACTAGAAAACGCTGGAAACACCATATATTTT. Residues: CASRQLENAGNTIYF.

The chain is built from TRBV20-1 and TRBJ2-5, with no clear D. The CDR3 is 12 amino acids. The germline V gene encodes CDR1 DFQATT and CDR2 SNEGSKA (reference sequence). Between the trimmed V and J ends, which lost 4 bases and 2 bases, there was a span of 8 bases. CDR3 nucleotides: TGCAGTGCTAAAATGGGACAAGAGACCCAGTACTTC. Amino acids: CSAKMGQETQYF.

With respect to this clonotype: A read error may explain this, as a much larger clone is one base away. The genes are TRBV4-2 and TRBJ1-2, with 7 bases that match TRBD1. Germline V gene sequence: CDR1 LGHNA, CDR2 YNFKEQ. The length of the CDR3 is 15 residues. The DNA for the CDR3 is TGTGCCAGCAGCCCCAGGGGGGAGGCTAACTATGACTACACCTTC. Translating gives CASSPRGEANYDYTF.

On this clonotype: Just one base apart from a much larger clone, this may be a read error. The V and J genes are TRBV20-1 and TRBJ2-3; perhaps D is TRBD1 or TRBD2 (5 bases each). The germline gives CDR1 DFQATT, CDR2 SNEGSKA (reference sequence). The CDR3 has 13 amino acids. Trimming shortened V by 5 bases and J by 5 bases, and 14 bases separated the two germline ends. Here the CDR3 DNA reads TGCAGTGCTTCAGGGAGTGTGGAAGATACGCAGTATTTT. It encodes CSASGSVEDTQYF.

The CDR3 sequence: CATSDPVRDSTDTQYF. CDR3 coding DNA: TGTGCCACCAGTGATCCCGTGCGGGATAGCACAGATACGCAGTATTTT. The chain carries TRBV24-1 and TRBJ2-3; weak D call: TRBD2 (6 bases). The CDR3 has 16 amino acids. From germline, CDR1 is KGHDR and CDR2 SFDVKD. With 3 bases removed from V and 0 bases from J, the gap between germline ends came to 12 bases.

In regard to this clonotype: The junction and the germline gene differ at one end; a read error may be behind it. The chain is built from TRBV11-2 and TRBJ1-4; D unclear. CDR3 length: 15 amino acids. Germline V gene sequence: CDR1 SGHAT, CDR2 FQNNGV. In nucleotides, the CDR3 is TGTGTCAGCAACTTAGATCGTGCCAGCCCGGTGGGATTGTTTTTT. Translating it yields CVSNLDRASPVGLFF.

Remarks on this clonotype: Since no conserved phenylalanine or tryptophan closes the CDR3, a read error is the likely cause. The rearrangement links TRBV11-3 to TRBJ2-7; D is unresolved. Germline assignment: CDR1 SGHNT and CDR2 YENEEA. The length of the CDR3 is 11 residues. CDR3: CVSSLSNEQYL. CDR3 coding DNA: TGTGTCAGCAGCCTTTCTAACGAGCAGTACTTG.

This clonotype was seen once. The chain employs TRBV6-5 and TRBJ2-7, with 9 bases that match TRBD1. CDR1 is MNHEY, CDR2 SVGAGI, per germline. The CDR3 extends over 14 amino acids. V was clipped by 2 bases and J by 7 bases; unmatched bases: 6. CDR3 sequence: CASSYALDRGEQYF. The CDR3 DNA reads TGTGCCAGCAGTTACGCCCTGGACAGGGGTGAGCAGTACTTC.

Comments on this clonotype: A much larger clone sits a single nucleotide away, making a read error possible. The chain joins TRBV5-1 to TRBJ1-4; D uncertain. Trimming shortened V by 7 bases and J by 0 bases, and 7 bases separated the two germline ends. CDR1 is SGHRS, CDR2 YFSETQ, per germline. The CDR3 length is 13 residues. The CDR3 DNA reads as TGCGCCAGCGGCGTCACAACTAATGAAAAACTGTTTTTT. It encodes CASGVTTNEKLFF. Complete variable domain (other parts from reference TRBV5-1 and TRBJ1-4): KAGVTQTPRYLIKTRGQQVTLSCSPISGHRSVSWYQQTPGQGLQFLFEYFSETQRNKGNFPGRFSGRQFSNSRSEMNVSTLELGDSALYLCASGVTTNEKLFFGSGTQLSVL.

In regard to this clonotype: Relative to the germline gene, one junction end is altered; a read error may explain this. The chain couples TRBV5-4 to TRBJ2-3; 7 bases line up with TRBD1. Germline assignment: CDR1 SGHNT and CDR2 YYREEE (reference sequence). The CDR3 consists of 13 residues. The CDR3 DNA follows: TGTGCCAACAGCATACAGGGGCCATATACGCAGTATTTT. It yields the protein CANSIQGPYTQYF.

This clonotype was recorded many times. The J gene is TRBJ2-2, the V gene TRBV30; weak D call: TRBD1 (5 bases). Per the germline V gene, CDR1 is GTSNPN and CDR2 is SVGIG (reference sequence). The CDR3 totals 13 residues. V dropped 5 bases and J dropped 6 bases, with 13 bases sitting between them. This chain's CDR3 is CAWAETVPGELFF. Written as DNA, the CDR3 is TGTGCCTGGGCCGAGACAGTCCCCGGGGAGCTGTTTTTT. Full variable domain (outside the CDR3, taken from reference TRBV30 and TRBJ2-2): SQTIHQWPATLVQPVGSPLSLECTVEGTSNPNLYWYRQAAGRGLQLLFYSVGIGQISSEVPQNLSASRPQDRQFILSSKKLLLSDSGFYLCAWAETVPGELFFGEGSRLTVL.